The 9 T cell receptor beta chains in this list originate from one sample, sequenced in a study of cytomegalovirus exposure and HLA in healthy donors. It was with 60 Vbeta and 13 Jbeta primers that the PCR ran. Sequencing used immunoSEQ multiplex PCR; TCRdb keeps in-frame clones, though not all of them. The repertoire holds approximately 150,000 clones, with 79% as singletons. Sequenced input: PBMCs. The receptors come from a man aged 35 to 55 in good health and CMV-seronegative.

This clone turned up a few times. The V gene is TRBV6-6, the J gene TRBJ1-3; D remains unclear. CDR3 size: 16 residues. Trimming shortened V by 4 bases and J by 3 bases, and 16 bases separated the two germline ends. Germline CDR1 and CDR2: MNHNY and SVGAGI (reference sequence). The CDR3 reads CASSFGDTLDGNTIYF. The CDR3 DNA sequence: TGTGCCAGCAGTTTCGGCGACACCCTCGATGGAAACACCATATATTTT.

This chain links TRBV28 with TRBJ2-1; 8 bases are shared with TRBD2. The V segment lost 6 bases and the J segment 4 bases; nucleotides outside the gene matches: 11. Germline CDR1 and CDR2: MDHEN and SYDVKM. The CDR3 covers 16 residues. CDR3 in amino acids: CASSHPGGGPYNEQFF. The CDR3 DNA is TGTGCCAGCAGCCATCCAGGCGGGGGGCCATACAATGAGCAGTTCTTC.

This clone came up a few times. At one end the junction does not follow the germline gene, possibly because of a read error. The chain has TRBV5-1 and TRBJ2-1; the D gene is possibly TRBD2 (5 bases). CDR3 length equals 11 residues. The germline gives CDR1 SGHRS, CDR2 YFSETQ. DNA for the CDR3: TGCGCCAGCAGCCTCTTGGGGAGTTGGGTCTTC. Amino acid sequence: CASSLLGSWVF.

The chain couples TRBV11-2 to TRBJ1-5; D gene ambiguous. With 6 bases removed from V and 0 bases from J, the gap between germline ends came to 6 bases. Germline CDR1 is SGHAT and CDR2 is FQNNGV. This CDR3 is built from 13 residues. Written as DNA, the CDR3 is TGTGCCAGCAGTCTCTATAGCAATCAGCCCCAGCATTTT. Translated: CASSLYSNQPQHF.

The chain combines TRBV5-6 with TRBJ1-5; no clear D gene. V lost 3 bases and J 0 bases, leaving 7 bases between the germline ends. CDR3 length: 14 amino acids. Germline lookup yields CDR1 SGHDT and CDR2 YYEEEE. The DNA of the CDR3 is TGTGCCAGCAGCTCGAGTCATAGCAATCAGCCCCAGCATTTT. This sequence encodes CASSSSHSNQPQHF.

The V gene is TRBV28, the J gene TRBJ1-1, with a tentative D call TRBD1 (6 bases). This CDR3 is 16 amino acids long. The V gene lost 6 bases and the J gene lost 0 bases, with 17 bases spanning the gap. Per germline, CDR1 MDHEN and CDR2 SYDVKM. The CDR3 sequence is CASRLRGQTLNTEAFF. CDR3 DNA sequence: TGTGCCAGCAGGTTAAGGGGACAAACCTTGAACACTGAAGCTTTCTTT.

The gene calls are TRBV19 and TRBJ2-1, with D possibly TRBD1 on 5 matching bases. V dropped 3 bases and J dropped 0 bases, with 9 bases sitting between them. Germline values: CDR1 LNHDA, CDR2 SQIVND (reference sequence). This CDR3 is 15 amino acids long. CDR3 coding DNA: TGTGCCAGTAGTATGGGGCCGAGCTCCTACAATGAGCAGTTCTTC. It translates to CASSMGPSSYNEQFF.

The chain links TRBV4-3 to TRBJ2-7, with 10 bases identical to TRBD1. The CDR3 has 15 residues. V was clipped by 3 bases and J by 2 bases; unmatched bases: 4. Germline V gene lookup returns CDR1 LGHNA and CDR2 YSLEER. DNA of the CDR3: TGCGCCAGCAGCCATTCCGGGACAGGGGCCTACGAGCAGTACTTC. Translating gives CASSHSGTGAYEQYF.

The chain recombines TRBV4-3 with TRBJ2-1; 13 positions match TRBD2. Germline V gene data show CDR1 as LGHNA and CDR2 as YSLEER. V was pared by 1 base and J by 12 bases, with 6 bases of the junction left unmatched. The CDR3 is 15 amino acids. The CDR3 DNA is TGCGCCAGCAGCCAAGTTACTAGCGGGAGGGCCGTGCAGTTCTTC. Amino acids: CASSQVTSGRAVQFF.